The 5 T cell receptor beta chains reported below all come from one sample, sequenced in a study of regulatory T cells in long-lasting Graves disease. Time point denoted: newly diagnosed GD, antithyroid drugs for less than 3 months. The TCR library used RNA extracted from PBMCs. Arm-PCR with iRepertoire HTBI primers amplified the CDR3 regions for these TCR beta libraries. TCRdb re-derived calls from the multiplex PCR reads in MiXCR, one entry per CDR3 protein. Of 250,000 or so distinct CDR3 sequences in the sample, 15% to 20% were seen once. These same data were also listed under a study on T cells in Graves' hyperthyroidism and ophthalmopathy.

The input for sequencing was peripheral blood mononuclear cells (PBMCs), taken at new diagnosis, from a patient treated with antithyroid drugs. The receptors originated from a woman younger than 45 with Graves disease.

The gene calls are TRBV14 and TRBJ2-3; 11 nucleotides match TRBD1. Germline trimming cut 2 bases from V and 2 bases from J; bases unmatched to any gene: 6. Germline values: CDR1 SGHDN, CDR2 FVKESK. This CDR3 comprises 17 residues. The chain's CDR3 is CASSQSQGQGVTDTQYF. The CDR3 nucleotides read TGTGCCAGCAGCCAATCCCAGGGACAGGGGGTCACAGATACGCAGTATTTT.

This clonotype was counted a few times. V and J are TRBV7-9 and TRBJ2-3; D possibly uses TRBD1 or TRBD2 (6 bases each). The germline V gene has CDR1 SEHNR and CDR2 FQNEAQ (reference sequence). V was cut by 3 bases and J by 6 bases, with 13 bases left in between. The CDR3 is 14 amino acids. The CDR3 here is CASSLRGRKDTQYF. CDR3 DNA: TGTGCCAGCAGCTTGAGGGGGAGGAAGGATACGCAGTATTTT.

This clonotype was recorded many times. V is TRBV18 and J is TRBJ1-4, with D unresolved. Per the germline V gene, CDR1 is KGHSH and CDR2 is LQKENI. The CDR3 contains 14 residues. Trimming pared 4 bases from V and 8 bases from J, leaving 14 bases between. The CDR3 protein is CASSQDSVLEKLFF. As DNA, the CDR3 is TGTGCCAGCTCACAGGACTCAGTTTTGGAAAAACTGTTTTTT.

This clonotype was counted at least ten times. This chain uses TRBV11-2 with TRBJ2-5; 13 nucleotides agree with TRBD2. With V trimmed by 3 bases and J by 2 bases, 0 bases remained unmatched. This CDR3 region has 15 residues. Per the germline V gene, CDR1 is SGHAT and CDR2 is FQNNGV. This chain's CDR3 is CASSLGLAGQETQYF. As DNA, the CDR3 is TGTGCCAGCAGCTTGGGACTAGCGGGGCAAGAGACCCAGTACTTC. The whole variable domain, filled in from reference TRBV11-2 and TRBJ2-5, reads EAGVAQSPRYKIIEKRQSVAFWCNPISGHATLYWYQQILGQGPKLLIQFQNNGVVDDSQLPKDRFSAERLKGVDSTLKIQPAKLEDSAVYLCASSLGLAGQETQYFGPGTRLLVL.

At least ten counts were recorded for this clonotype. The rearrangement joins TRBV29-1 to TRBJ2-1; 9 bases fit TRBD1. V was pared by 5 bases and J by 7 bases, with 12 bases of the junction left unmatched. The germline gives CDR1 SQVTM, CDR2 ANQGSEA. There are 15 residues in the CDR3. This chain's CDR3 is CSVNYNRGLKNEQFF. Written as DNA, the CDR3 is TGCAGCGTTAACTATAACAGGGGGCTAAAGAATGAGCAGTTCTTC.